Given below is one T cell receptor (beta chain) in context. Only in-frame clones appear in the TCRdb table, and some are missing; sequencing was by immunoSEQ multiplex PCR. The sample shows tens of thousands of clones, around 84% of them seen only once. Germline values: CDR1 LGHNA, CDR2 YSLEER. The CDR3 extends over 17 amino acids. V dropped 0 bases and J dropped 1 base, with 13 bases sitting between them. These data belong to a study of OX40 agonist ivuxolimab in advanced cancers. The material was CD4+ or CD8+ T cells sorted from blood, obtained in a trial of the OX40 agonist ivuxolimab. The rearrangement joins TRBV4-3 to TRBJ2-4; D tentatively fits TRBD1 or TRBD2 (6 bases each). The sequence derives from an adult with an advanced solid tumor such as melanoma, head and neck, liver or kidney cancer. CDR3 sequence reads: CASSQDYGGGAKNIQYF. The DNA for the CDR3 is TGCGCCAGCAGCCAAGATTATGGAGGGGGTGCCAAAAACATTCAGTACTTC.